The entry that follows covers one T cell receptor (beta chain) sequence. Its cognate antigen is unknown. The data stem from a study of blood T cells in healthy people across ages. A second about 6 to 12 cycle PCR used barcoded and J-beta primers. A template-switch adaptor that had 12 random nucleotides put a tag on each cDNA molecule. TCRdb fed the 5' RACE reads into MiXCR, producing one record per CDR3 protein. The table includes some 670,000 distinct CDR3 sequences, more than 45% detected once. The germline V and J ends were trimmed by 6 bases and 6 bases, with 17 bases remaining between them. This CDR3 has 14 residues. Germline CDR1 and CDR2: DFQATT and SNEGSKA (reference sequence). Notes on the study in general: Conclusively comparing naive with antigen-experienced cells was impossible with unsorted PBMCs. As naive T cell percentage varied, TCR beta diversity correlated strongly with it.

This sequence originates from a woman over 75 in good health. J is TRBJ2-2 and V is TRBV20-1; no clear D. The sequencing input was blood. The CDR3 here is CSASILRAAGELFF. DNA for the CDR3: TGCAGTGCCTCAATTCTTAGGGCCGCCGGGGAGCTGTTTTTT.